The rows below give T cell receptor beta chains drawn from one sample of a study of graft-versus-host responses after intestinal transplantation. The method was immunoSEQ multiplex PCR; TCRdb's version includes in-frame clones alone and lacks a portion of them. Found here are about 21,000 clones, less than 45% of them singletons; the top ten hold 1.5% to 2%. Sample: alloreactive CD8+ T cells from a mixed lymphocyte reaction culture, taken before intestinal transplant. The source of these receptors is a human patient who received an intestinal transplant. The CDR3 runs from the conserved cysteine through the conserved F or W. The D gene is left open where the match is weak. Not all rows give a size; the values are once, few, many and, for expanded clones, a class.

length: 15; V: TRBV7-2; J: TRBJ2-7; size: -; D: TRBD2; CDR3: CASSLRAGGPDEQYF; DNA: TGTGCCAGCAGCTTAAGAGCGGGAGGGCCCGACGAGCAGTACTTC
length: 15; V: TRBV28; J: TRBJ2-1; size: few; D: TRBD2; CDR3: CATTSGTIRNNEQFF; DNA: TGTGCCACGACTAGCGGGACGATTAGAAACAATGAGCAGTTCTTC
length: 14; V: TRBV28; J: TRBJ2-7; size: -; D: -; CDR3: CASLRDLTYGEQYF; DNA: TGTGCCAGCCTACGGGACTTAACATATGGCGAGCAGTACTTC
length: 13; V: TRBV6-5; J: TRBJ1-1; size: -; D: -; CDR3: CASSYSANTEAFF; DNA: TGTGCCAGCAGTTACTCCGCCAACACTGAAGCTTTCTTT
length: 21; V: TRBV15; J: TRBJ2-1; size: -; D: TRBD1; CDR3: CATSRGGSRPSGTGYGNEQFF; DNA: TGTGCCACCAGCAGAGGTGGGTCGAGGCCCTCCGGGACAGGGTATGGCAATGAGCAGTTCTTC
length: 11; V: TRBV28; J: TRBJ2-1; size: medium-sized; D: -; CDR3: CASSLGYEQFF; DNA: TGTGCCAGCAGTTTAGGGTATGAGCAGTTCTTC
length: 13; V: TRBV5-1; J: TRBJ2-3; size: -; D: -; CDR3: CASSLVGTDTQYF; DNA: TGCGCCAGCAGCTTGGTAGGCACAGATACGCAGTATTTT
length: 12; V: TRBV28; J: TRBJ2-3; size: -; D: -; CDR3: CASSTSTDTQYF; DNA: TGTGCCAGCAGTACTTCCACAGATACGCAGTATTTT
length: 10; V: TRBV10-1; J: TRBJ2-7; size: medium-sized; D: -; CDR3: CASSHHEQYF; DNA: TGCGCCAGCAGTCATCACGAGCAGTACTTC
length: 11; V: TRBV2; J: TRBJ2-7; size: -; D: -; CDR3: CASSLSHEQYF; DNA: TGTGCCAGCAGTCTATCACACGAGCAGTACTTC
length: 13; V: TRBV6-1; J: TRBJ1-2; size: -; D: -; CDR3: CASRVPTGYGYTF; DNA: TGTGCCAGCAGGGTCCCGACGGGCTATGGCTACACCTTC
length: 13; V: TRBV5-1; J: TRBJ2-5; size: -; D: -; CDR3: CASSLRGQETQYF; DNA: TGCGCCAGCAGCTTGAGGGGGCAAGAGACCCAGTACTTC